Each of the 2 T cell receptor beta chains below was sequenced from the same sample in a study of blood T cells in healthy people across ages. Alongside a J-beta primer mix, a sample-barcoded 5' primer served in a second PCR lasting 7 to 11 cycles. TCRdb independently ran MiXCR on the 5' RACE reads; one entry per CDR3 protein. The sample includes some 800,000 distinct CDR3 sequences, 20% to 25% of them seen just once. Separately, the same data were catalogued under a study of T cells of mothers and their children.

Sequencing input: blood. The receptors originated from a boy under 18 in good health.

This clonotype has only a few counts. V is TRBV12-3 or TRBV12-4 and J is TRBJ2-3; perhaps TRBD1 as D (5 bases). The CDR3 is 13 amino acids. The germline V and J ends were trimmed by 4 bases and 4 bases, with 9 bases remaining between them. CDR3 residues: CASSSRVADTQYF. For the CDR3, the DNA is TGTGCCAGCAGTTCCAGGGTTGCAGATACGCAGTATTTT.

In this sample, this clonotype turned up a few times. The CDR3, as DNA: TGTGCCAGTAGTAAACGCGTCTCCTACAATGAGCAGTTCTTC. It encodes CASSKRVSYNEQFF. This chain connects TRBV19 to TRBJ2-1; no firm D call. In germline, CDR1 is LNHDA, CDR2 SQIVND (reference sequence). V was clipped by 4 bases and J by 0 bases, with 7 bases between them. This CDR3 spans 14 amino acids. Full variable domain (remainder filled in from reference TRBV19 and TRBJ2-1): DGGITQSPKYLFRKEGQNVTLSCEQNLNHDAMYWYRQDPGQGLRLIYYSQIVNDFQKGDIAEGYSVSREKKESFPLTVTSAQKNPTAFYLCASSKRVSYNEQFFGPGTRLTVL.